This T cell receptor beta chain is from a study of blood T cell repertoires in COVID-19 (TCRdb year 2020). Background on the whole study: Collaborator samples came from the United States, Italy and Spain and covered acute and convalescent phases of COVID-19. The prospective study material was composed of cDNA or gDNA derived from T cells, B-cell-depleted T cells, or PBMCs. Subjects who had been exposed to COVID-19, were actively infected with it, or had recovered from it provided the deeply sampled blood TCRbeta repertoires that made up the dataset. A freely available public database, intended as a resource for researchers studying the immune response to SARS-CoV-2, is where the repertoires were released. Samples were obtained from the ongoing ImmuneRACE study (first 160 participants) and from 1,000 to 1,500 subjects provided by 6 global collaborators. A de-identified subject ID, COVID-19 status, age in years and sex were almost always included in the sample metadata. Where HLA class I and class II types were available, the types were taken from metadata supplied by the sample provider, not from assay-based typing. Overall results and qualifications from the work: The quantity of clinical and demographic metadata differed by source and by participant and was supplied without curation.

As concerns this clone: Its antigen is not yet known. Qualities for individual bases were not recorded, and no much larger clone is one base off.

The immunoSEQ Assay, a bias-controlled multiplex PCR, was used to amplify TCRbeta CDR3 regions from genomic DNA. In the source study's methods: Nucleated cell counts per sample were estimated from amplification of reference gene primers within the assay. Sequence reads were collapsed and filtered to measure the absolute abundance of every unique TCRbeta CDR3 rearrangement. For each sample, productive Simpson clonality was calculated as the square root of Simpson's diversity index over productive rearrangements. TCRdb re-hosts the immuneACCESS table, in-frame sequences only. Its copies lack some clones; in the studies checked, an unresolved V gene accounts for under half of them, and the cause for the rest is not known. That table gives V, J and clone size, and the DNA gave D and trimming. The table for this sample lists around 160,000 clones; 84% of them were counted only once. The ten most abundant clones make up about 38% of the sample.

Each collaborating institution followed its own protocols to collect whole blood in K2EDTA tubes. Collaborator samples were shipped for TCRbeta analysis as frozen whole blood, isolated PBMCs, or DNA extracted from either sample type. The CDR3 numbers 15 residues from cysteine through phenylalanine. The DNA shown is the 45-base CDR3, in frame from base 1. CDR1 SGDLS and CDR2 YYNGEE are derived from the germline V gene. Trimming costs V 2 bases and J 8 bases, and their ends lie 17 bases apart. The sequencing input was peripheral blood. Recombination linked TRBV9 to TRBJ1-3; no confident D gene assignment can be made. The TCR was taken from a human donor in a cohort sampled during active COVID-19. The DNA sequence is TGTGCCAGCAGCGTTTTCGACGGAGAGGGAGACACCATATATTTT. It translates to CASSVFDGEGDTIYF.